The clone carrying this T cell receptor (beta chain) is identified as medium-sized (0.01 to 0.1%) from frequency. The sample belongs to a study of T cell clusters in autoimmune cytopenias. The CDR3 consists of 14 residues. Germline V gene data show CDR1 as SQVTM and CDR2 as ANQGSEA. Multiplex touch-down PCR amplified TRB using TRB-A and TRB-B pools in one tube. TCRdb re-analyzed the multiplex PCR reads; it lists each CDR3 protein once, without DNA. The ten top clones account for over 3.5%, within a sample of approximately 9,100 distinct CDR3 sequences. Some 38,000 genome equivalents of blood DNA were amplified for TRB.

Sequencing was done on a sample of peripheral blood. The rearrangement joins TRBV29-1 to TRBJ1-4; TCRdb's D call of TRBD1 is untestable without DNA. The TCR originated in a human donor with an autoimmune cytopenia or autoimmune hepatitis (not recorded which). CDR3 in amino acids: CSAGADNTNEKLFF. Together with reference TRBV29-1 and TRBJ1-4, the CDR3 gives the full variable domain: SAVISQKPSRDICQRGTSLTIQCQVDSQVTMMFWYRQQPGQSLTLIATANQGSEATYESGFVIDKFPISRPNLTFSTLTVSNMSPEDSSIYLCSAGADNTNEKLFFGSGTQLSVL.